This T cell receptor beta chain was sequenced for a study of shared clonotypes between healthy human individuals. Study in general: A donor's plate count was three for CD4 naive and three for CD4 memory; CD8 naive had two and CD8 memory one. Study-wide results and caveats: The authors expected sequencing depth to affect clonotype sharing among donors.

In regard to this clone: Antigen unknown.

Germline V gene sequence: CDR1 SGHNT, CDR2 YYREEE (reference sequence). The germline V and J ends were trimmed by 1 base and 1 base, with 14 bases remaining between them. The CDR3 contains 16 residues. Profiling relied on immunoSEQ multiplex PCR, and the TCRdb table lists in-frame clones only, not all of them. The sample includes 2.3 million or so clones, 93% of them seen just once. The origin of this receptor is a man younger than 35 in good health. Some clones in this sample may be carry-over from other donors' samples. V is TRBV5-4 and J is TRBJ1-1, with D perhaps TRBD1 (5 bases). The sequencing sample was made of naive CD4+ T cells from PBMCs. Subset of the sample: CD45RA+ positively selected. The CDR3 loop is CASSLWVGTANTEAFF. In DNA, the CDR3 is TGTGCCAGCAGCTTGTGGGTTGGGACCGCGAACACTGAAGCTTTCTTT.